This TCR beta chain was identified in a study of PD-L1 blockade in urothelial cancer. Study at large: Peripheral blood specimens exhibited a median yield of 141,255 T cells.

Some clones are missing from TCRdb's copy, which holds only in-frame ones; the method was immunoSEQ multiplex PCR. The sample consists of about 82,000 clones, roughly 87% of them appearing once. Urothelial carcinoma, locally advanced or metastatic, affected the patients. V shed 9 bases, J shed 4 bases, and the junction held 12 bases outside the gene matches. Germline assignment: CDR1 LNHDA and CDR2 SQIVND (reference sequence). There are 15 residues in the CDR3. The clonotype originates from an older woman with urothelial cancer. This sample comprised PBMCs, obtained around atezolizumab (anti-PD-L1) treatment. The chain carries TRBV19 and TRBJ1-2, with 9 bases matching TRBD1. The DNA for the CDR3 is TGTGCCAGCACTCCGGGACAGGGTTCTACCTATGGCTACACCTTC. This translates into CASTPGQGSTYGYTF.